Listed below are T cell receptor beta chains from one sample, sequenced in a study of technical replicates of blood from several donors. Sequencing used immunoSEQ multiplex PCR; TCRdb keeps in-frame clones, though not all of them. The sample includes some 71,000 clones, almost 98% of them seen just once. The sequenced sample consisted of T cells isolated from PBMCs. The receptors stem from a human donor in good health. Each CDR3 is given with its conserved first and last residue. D genes are given only for firm matches. A row's size may be missing; if present it is once, few, many or a size class.

V gene: TRBV30
D gene: TRBD1
J gene: TRBJ1-6
clone size: .
CDR3 DNA: TGTGCCTGGAGTGTACTAGGACAGGGTGATTCACCCCTCCACTTT
CDR3 protein: CAWSVLGQGDSPLHF

V gene: TRBV6-4
D gene: TRBD2
J gene: TRBJ2-7
clone size: .
CDR3 DNA: TGTGCCAGCAGTGACCCCGGGACTACTCAAAAGCCAACCCACGAGCAGTACTTC
CDR3 protein: CASSDPGTTQKPTHEQYF

V gene: TRBV7-9
D gene: .
J gene: TRBJ1-2
clone size: .
CDR3 DNA: TGTGCCAGCGTGAACAGGAACACTAACTATGGCTACACCTTC
CDR3 protein: CASVNRNTNYGYTF

V gene: TRBV28
D gene: TRBD1
J gene: TRBJ1-2
clone size: once
CDR3 DNA: TGTGCCAGTCATCCGAGGGGGCGCCCGGACTATGGCTACACCTTC
CDR3 protein: CASHPRGRPDYGYTF

V gene: TRBV9
D gene: TRBD2
J gene: TRBJ2-3
clone size: .
CDR3 DNA: TGTGCCAGCAGCGGACGACTAGCGGGCACCACAGATACGCAGTATTTT
CDR3 protein: CASSGRLAGTTDTQYF

V gene: TRBV2
D gene: .
J gene: TRBJ2-3
clone size: .
CDR3 DNA: TGTGCCAGCAGTGAAATAGCGCAAAGCACAGATACGCAGTATTTT
CDR3 protein: CASSEIAQSTDTQYF

V gene: TRBV5-1
D gene: TRBD2
J gene: TRBJ2-7
clone size: .
CDR3 DNA: TGCGCCAGCAGCCAGCGGGGGGAGGTCTACGAGCAGTACTTC
CDR3 protein: CASSQRGEVYEQYF

V gene: TRBV7-9
D gene: TRBD1
J gene: TRBJ1-5
clone size: .
CDR3 DNA: TGTGCCAGCAGCTCCGGGACAGGGGGTCAGCCCCAGCATTTT
CDR3 protein: CASSSGTGGQPQHF

V gene: TRBV19
D gene: TRBD1
J gene: TRBJ2-7
clone size: .
CDR3 DNA: TGTGCCAGTAGTATAGGACAGGGGACCTACGAGCAGTACTTC
CDR3 protein: CASSIGQGTYEQYF

V gene: TRBV19
D gene: TRBD2
J gene: TRBJ2-2
clone size: .
CDR3 DNA: TGTGCCAGTAGTATGGATAGCGGGATGCGCACCGGGGAGCTGTTTTTT
CDR3 protein: CASSMDSGMRTGELFF

V gene: TRBV7-9
D gene: .
J gene: TRBJ2-5
clone size: .
CDR3 DNA: TGTGCCAGCTTCACTGGGCCTGCGAGGGAAGAGACCCAGTACTTC
CDR3 protein: CASFTGPAREETQYF

V gene: TRBV19
D gene: TRBD2
J gene: TRBJ2-5
clone size: .
CDR3 DNA: TGTGCCAGTAGCAGGACTAGCGGGACCTCATCAATCGAGACCCAGTACTTC
CDR3 protein: CASSRTSGTSSIETQYF

V gene: TRBV5-8
D gene: TRBD1
J gene: TRBJ1-2
clone size: .
CDR3 DNA: TGTGCCAGCAGCCTGTGGGGACAGGGGACGGGTGGCTACACCTTC
CDR3 protein: CASSLWGQGTGGYTF

V gene: TRBV14
D gene: TRBD2
J gene: TRBJ2-3
clone size: .
CDR3 DNA: TGTGCCAGCAGCCAAGGCGGGAGGGCGACAGATACGCAGTATTTT
CDR3 protein: CASSQGGRATDTQYF

V gene: TRBV19
D gene: TRBD1
J gene: TRBJ1-1
clone size: .
CDR3 DNA: TGTGCCAGTAGGAATCAGGGGGCTCTATTCGAAGCTTTCTTT
CDR3 protein: CASRNQGALFEAFF

V gene: TRBV7-9
D gene: .
J gene: TRBJ2-5
clone size: .
CDR3 DNA: TGTGCCAGCAGCTCGAGGGAGACCCAGTACTTC
CDR3 protein: CASSSRETQYF

V gene: TRBV11-1
D gene: .
J gene: TRBJ2-1
clone size: .
CDR3 DNA: TGTGCCAGCAGCCTAACGGACAATGAGCAGTTCTTC
CDR3 protein: CASSLTDNEQFF

V gene: TRBV11-2
D gene: TRBD1
J gene: TRBJ1-2
clone size: .
CDR3 DNA: TGTGCCAGCAGCAACCCGGGACAGTGGGGAACTGACTATGGCTACACCTTC
CDR3 protein: CASSNPGQWGTDYGYTF

V gene: TRBV25-1
D gene: .
J gene: TRBJ2-1
clone size: once
CDR3 DNA: TGTGCCAGCAGCACGAGCCGGGACTTCAATGAGCAGTTCTTC
CDR3 protein: CASSTSRDFNEQFF

V gene: TRBV5-4
D gene: .
J gene: TRBJ2-3
clone size: .
CDR3 DNA: TGTGCCAGCAGATATAGCGGTCCTAGCACAGATACGCAGTATTTT
CDR3 protein: CASRYSGPSTDTQYF

V gene: TRBV6-1
D gene: .
J gene: TRBJ1-5
clone size: .
CDR3 DNA: TGTGCCAGCAGTGCTACCCTTGACAGGCAGCCCCAGCATTTT
CDR3 protein: CASSATLDRQPQHF